A single sample gave rise to the 7 T cell receptor beta chains below, sequenced in a study of control samples from healthy donors and cancer patients. Some clones are missing from TCRdb's copy, which holds only in-frame ones; the method was immunoSEQ multiplex PCR. Of tens of thousands of clones in the sample, about 88% were seen once. The sample comprised PBMCs. All receptors come from a woman between 35 and 50 years old with lung cancer.

The rearrangement uses TRBV5-6 and TRBJ1-2, with TRBD1 matching 9 bases. V trimming: 3 bases; J trimming: 2 bases; junction bases outside the gene matches: 8. Germline CDR1 SGHDT, CDR2 YYEEEE. The CDR3 has 16 residues. The DNA of the CDR3 is TGTGCCAGCAGCTCCGGGACAGGGCAGTACAACTATGGCTACACCTTC. Encoded protein: CASSSGTGQYNYGYTF.

The chain has TRBV19 and TRBJ2-3; 8 nucleotides line up with TRBD2. The CDR3 has 15 residues. J lost 0 bases, V lost 5 bases, and 4 bases had no gene match. Per the germline V gene, CDR1 is LNHDA and CDR2 is SQIVND (reference sequence). CDR3 amino acids: CASSFERGSTDTQYF. CDR3 in DNA: TGTGCCAGTAGTTTCGAGCGGGGGAGCACAGATACGCAGTATTTT.

A few counts support this clone. The chain is built from TRBV5-4 and TRBJ1-2; TRBD1 is a possible D gene (5 bases). Deletions cut 4 bases from V and 0 bases from J, with 7 bases between. CDR1 is SGHNT, CDR2 YYREEE, per germline (reference sequence). This CDR3 has 13 residues. CDR3 loop: CASSRGANYGYTF. In DNA, the CDR3 is TGTGCCAGCAGCAGAGGGGCTAACTATGGCTACACCTTC.

The genes are TRBV5-6 and TRBJ2-3; 7 bases match TRBD1. The ends lost 4 bases at V and 4 bases at J; junction bases unmatched: 18. The V gene's germline CDR1 is SGHDT and CDR2 YYEEEE. CDR3 length: 18 residues. The CDR3 protein is CASSQRDSYQGSADTQYF. The DNA for the CDR3 is TGTGCCAGCAGCCAACGGGACAGCTATCAGGGGTCGGCAGATACGCAGTATTTT.

This clone was detected a few times. Other DNA sequences of this sample code for an identical CDR3. This rearrangement joins TRBV3-1 (or the pseudogene TRBV3-2) to TRBJ2-1, with TRBD1 matching over 12 bases. CDR1 and CDR2 (germline): LGHDT, YNNKEL (reference sequence). The CDR3 has 16 residues. V shed 3 bases, J shed 7 bases, and the junction held 7 bases outside the gene matches. The CDR3 protein is CASSQRPGQGANEQFF. For the CDR3, the DNA is TGTGCCAGCAGCCAGAGACCGGGACAGGGGGCAAATGAGCAGTTCTTC.

The chain combines TRBV30 with TRBJ1-3; the D gene is possibly TRBD1 (5 bases). The CDR3 covers 12 residues. Trimming pared 2 bases from V and 4 bases from J, leaving 6 bases between. In germline, CDR1 is GTSNPN, CDR2 SVGIG (reference sequence). As DNA, the CDR3 is TGTGCCTGGAGTAGGGGCGGAAACACCATATATTTT. Encoded protein: CAWSRGGNTIYF.

The chain employs TRBV7-6 and TRBJ2-6; D unclear. Trimming shortened V by 5 bases and J by 0 bases, and 17 bases separated the two germline ends. CDR1 and CDR2 (germline): SGHVS, FNYEAQ. The CDR3 is made up of 18 amino acids. CDR3 coding DNA: TGTGCCAGCAGCCGACTTGACGCTACCGACTCTGGGGCCAACGTCCTGACTTTC. Translating it yields CASSRLDATDSGANVLTF.